Following are 8 T cell receptor beta chains from one sample sequenced in a study of regulatory T cells in long-lasting Graves disease. Time point in this sample: newly diagnosed GD, antithyroid drugs for less than 3 months. Construction of the TCR library relied on RNA isolated from PBMCs. The authors built TCR beta libraries using iRepertoire HTBI primers and Arm-PCR of CDR3 regions. TCRdb reprocessed the multiplex PCR reads via MiXCR and lists one record per CDR3 protein. This table has 550,000 to 700,000 distinct CDR3 sequences, about 16% appearing once. These data also featured in a second study, about T cells in Graves' hyperthyroidism and ophthalmopathy.

Sequencing used peripheral blood mononuclear cells (PBMCs), obtained at new diagnosis, from a patient treated with antithyroid drugs. These receptors were collected from a man aged 18 to 29 with Graves disease.

A few counts support this clonotype. A junction end diverges from the germline sequence, so it may reflect a read error. The chain carries TRBV3-1 and TRBJ2-1; D unresolved. This CDR3 comprises 12 residues. Per the germline V gene, CDR1 is LGHDT and CDR2 is YNNKEL (reference sequence). The CDR3 region is CASSQGIELPDF. The CDR3 nucleotides are TGTGCCAGCAGCCAGGGGATTGAACTCCCCGACTTC.

This clonotype came up a few times. The chain employs TRBV5-1 and TRBJ2-1; 11 positions agree with TRBD2. This CDR3 has 17 amino acids. The germline V gene has CDR1 SGHRS and CDR2 YFSETQ. Trimming removed 0 bases from V and 4 bases from J; junction bases left unmatched: 6. The CDR3 loop is CASSLGWLAGGYNEQFF. CDR3 coding DNA: TGCGCCAGCAGCTTGGGATGGCTAGCGGGAGGATACAATGAGCAGTTCTTC.

This clonotype was recorded at least ten times. The chain has TRBV2 and TRBJ1-6, with 7 bases lining up with TRBD1. Germline V gives CDR1 SNHLY, CDR2 FYNNEI. V dropped 6 bases and J dropped 6; count of bases not matched to a gene: 8. This CDR3 is built from 15 residues. The CDR3 DNA reads as TGTGCCAGCAGACCGAGGACAGGCCTTAATTCACCCCTCCACTTT. Encoded protein: CASRPRTGLNSPLHF.

This clonotype was counted ten times or more. CDR3 coding DNA: TGTGCCACCAGTGACAGGGGCTATGAGCAGTTCTTC. Amino acids: CATSDRGYEQFF. This rearrangement joins TRBV24-1 to TRBJ2-1; TRBD1 might be the D (6 bases). The germline V gene has CDR1 KGHDR and CDR2 SFDVKD. This CDR3 is built from 12 residues. V shed 4 bases and J shed 8 bases, with 8 bases lying between them.

This clonotype has a single count. This chain joins TRBV5-4 and TRBJ1-2; D unresolved. The CDR3 sequence is 12 residues long. CDR1 is SGHNT and CDR2 is YYREEE in the germline V gene (reference sequence). Trimming took off 9 bases at V and 0 bases at J, with 9 bases between the two ends. The CDR3 region is CATTRTNYGYTF. The CDR3 coding sequence is TGTGCCACTACTCGGACTAACTATGGCTACACCTTC.

The CDR3 loop reads CASQRGTEPGLAGFGELFF. CDR3 coding DNA: TGTGCCAGCCAGAGGGGGACCGAGCCGGGACTAGCGGGATTCGGGGAGCTGTTTTTT. The rearrangement joins TRBV6-4 to TRBJ2-2; TRBD2 aligns across 13 bases. Germline V gene sequence: CDR1 MRHNA, CDR2 SNTAGT. This CDR3 region has 19 residues. Unmatched junction bases numbered 19, after V lost 8 bases and J lost 7 bases.

The gene calls are TRBV5-1 and TRBJ2-2; D is unresolved. From germline, CDR1 is SGHRS and CDR2 YFSETQ. V was clipped by 6 bases and J by 6 bases, with 9 bases between them. The CDR3 consists of 12 residues. The CDR3 loop reads CASNDLPGELFF. CDR3 nucleotide sequence: TGCGCCAGCAATGATCTCCCCGGGGAGCTGTTTTTT.

This clonotype occurred many times. This chain joins TRBV20-1 and TRBJ2-7, with 8 bases lining up with TRBD2. This CDR3 has 13 amino acids. From germline, CDR1 is DFQATT and CDR2 SNEGSKA (reference sequence). Trimming cost V 5 bases and J 2 bases; bases outside gene matches: 5. The CDR3 loop is CSALSGSPYEQYF. CDR3 DNA: TGCAGTGCTCTAAGCGGGAGCCCCTACGAGCAGTACTTC.